This TCR beta chain was sequenced in a study of identical twins. Study observations and caveats: High-abundance cord blood beta clonotypes had fewer insertions; memory repertoires showed none. Less excess twin sharing appeared in beta out-of-frame sequences.

TCRdb reanalysed the 5' RACE reads using MiXCR and keeps one entry per CDR3 protein. The sample carries about 720,000 distinct CDR3 sequences, 8.5% to 9% recorded once. Turning to this clonotype: What it binds is unknown.

Germline CDR1 is SGHTA and CDR2 is FQGTGA. The CDR3 sequence is 18 residues long. The junction had 12 bases not matched to a gene; V was cut back by 2 bases and J by 7 bases. The sample also formed part of further work on yellow fever vaccine responses in identical twins.

The chain carries TRBV7-3 and TRBJ2-1; 12 positions agree with TRBD2. The sequence was collected from a woman between 18 and 30 years old in good health. Sequenced material: PBMCs. CDR3 in DNA: TGTGCCAGCAGCTTATTGGCTAGCGGGGGGGCCTGGGCTAATGAGCAGTTCTTC. Protein: CASSLLASGGAWANEQFF.